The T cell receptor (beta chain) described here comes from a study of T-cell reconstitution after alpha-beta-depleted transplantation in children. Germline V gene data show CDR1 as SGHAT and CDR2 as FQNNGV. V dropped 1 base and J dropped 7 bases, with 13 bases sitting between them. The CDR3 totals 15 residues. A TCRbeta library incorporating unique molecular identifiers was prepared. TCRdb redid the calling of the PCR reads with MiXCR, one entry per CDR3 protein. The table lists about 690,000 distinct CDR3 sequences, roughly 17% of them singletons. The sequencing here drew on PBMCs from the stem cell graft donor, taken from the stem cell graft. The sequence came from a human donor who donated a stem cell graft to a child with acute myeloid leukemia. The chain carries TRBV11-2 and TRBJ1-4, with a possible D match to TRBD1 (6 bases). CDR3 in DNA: TGTGCCAGCAGCTTAGTATTACAGGGTGGTGAAAAACTGTTTTTT. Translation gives CASSLVLQGGEKLFF.